Detailed here is one TCR beta chain. Method: immunoSEQ multiplex PCR; TCRdb's copy keeps in-frame clones and lacks some. Among some 340,000 clones listed, around nine tenths were seen once. The entry originates in a study of blood T cell repertoires in COVID-19. Participants were placed into cohorts based on the clinical history they reported. The CDR3 extends over 12 amino acids. V lost 3 bases and J 10 bases, leaving 12 bases between the germline ends. Germline V gives CDR1 DFQATT, CDR2 SNEGSKA (reference sequence). This sequence originates from a woman in her twenties or thirties who had been exposed to COVID-19. The specimen was PBMCs or T cells enriched from blood (not recorded which). The rearrangement links TRBV20-1 to TRBJ1-4, with D perhaps matching TRBD1 (6 bases). The CDR3 spells CSASGGRVKLFF. The CDR3 DNA reads TGCAGTGCTAGTGGGGGCAGAGTAAAACTGTTTTTT.